This T cell receptor beta chain was recorded in a study of shared clonotypes between healthy human individuals (dated by TCRdb to the early 2020s). About the full investigation: The cohort included three men and two women between 18 and 49 years of age. The study deeply sequenced blood TCR repertoires of 5 or 6 healthy adults to estimate repertoire size and the extent of clonotype sharing between individuals. To increase sequencing depth and limit assay-specific biases, TCR repertoire library preparation and sequencing were carried out by different laboratories using diverse techniques. For each donor, CD4 naive and CD4 memory were each given three plates, CD8 naive was given two plates, and CD8 memory was given one plate. Between about 0.8 and 9 billion PBMCs per donor were obtained by leukapheresis. Beyond this particular receptor, the publication reports: Sharing across a few donors was observed for 4.5% to 6.5% of naive CD4, about 3.2% of naive CD8, about 2.3% of memory CD4, and around 0.4% of memory CD8 clonotypes. Because the study included a small number of donors, the genetic and exposure-history diversity represented was limited. Even with the large sequencing depth, rarefaction of the sorted-subset datasets indicated that sequencing was incomplete. Larger estimated clonotype richness was generally found for naive subsets than for memory subsets. Sampling was limited to blood, and TCR repertoires in tissue likely differ from TCR repertoires in blood. Pairwise subsampling led to the expectation that sequencing depth would affect the degree of clonotype sharing among donors. Compared with non-shared clonotypes, the clonotypes found in all four sorted-subset donors had higher generation probabilities.

Using the deep immunoSEQ assay, TCR CDR3 regions were amplified from genomic DNA by multiplex PCR. Extracted genomic DNA from each cell subset was spread evenly across all wells of several immunoSEQ 96-well plates, with each plate serving as a replicate. For sorted subsets, each replicate PCR was loaded with 150 to 250 ng genomic DNA, equivalent to some 31,000 T cell genomes. Purified libraries were measured with a Qubit 3.0 fluorometer, size-checked on a Bioanalyzer 2100, and measured again with the KAPA Library Quantification kit. Every immunoSEQ 96-well plate was sequenced on a separate single-read 150-cycle Illumina NextSeq 550 flow cell. The study's processing was this. Because the immunoSEQ output held only junctional sequences and lacked quality scores, the filtering could not match the filtering applied to full-length reads. Sequences were annotated with PyIR, a Python wrapper for IgBLAST v1.9, and V/J genes and CDR3 were assigned using IMGT germline references. Any read was removed if the V/J assignment was weak (E-value above 1e-6), the CDR3 was missing, or the read contained stop codons, out-of-frame junctions, or ambiguous translated residues. V3J clonotypes were defined by identical inferred V gene, J gene, and CDR3 amino acid sequence. Percentage overlap between repertoires was calculated by dividing the number of shared unique clonotypes by the size of the smaller repertoire. RTK rarefaction, the Chao1 estimator, and Recon v2.1 estimates of unobserved clonotypes were used to assess repertoire richness. OLGA was used to compute generation probabilities for all TCRbeta clonotypes that the gDNA method yielded from a handful of donors. TCRdb took this table from immuneACCESS and kept in-frame rearrangements with V and J called. Such tables lack part of the clones; where checked against another copy, unresolved V genes explain under half of the gap, and the rest is unexplained. V, J and clone size derive from that table, while D and trimming were established from the DNA sequence. This sample holds about 1.1 million clones; 60% to 80% were observed only once. The ten largest clones add up to 0.89% of the sample.

Including cysteine and phenylalanine, the CDR3 has 16 amino acids. Of all the DNA, just the CDR3 is kept, 48 bases in frame from base 1. V and J lose 0 bases and 5 bases, and a span of 14 bases separates them. Based on the germline V gene, the CDR1 and CDR2 sequences are LGHNA and YSLEER. In the case of this clone: This receptor's antigen is unknown. No quality values exist for individual bases; no much larger clone is one base distant.

The donors were healthy, HIV-negative adults with no recently reported acute infections or vaccinations. All donors were Caucasian adults living in Nashville, Tennessee, USA. CD4+ T cells were enriched through magnetic negative selection, after which naive cells were positively selected on CD45RA and the remaining negative fraction served as the memory subset. After blood collection by leukapheresis, PBMCs were isolated using Ficoll-Histopaque density gradient centrifugation and then cryopreserved in the vapor phase of liquid nitrogen. Purity and quantity of every magnetically sorted T cell population were checked by analytical flow cytometry. Genomic DNA was isolated from each sorted fraction and quantified by UV absorbance on a Nanodrop 2000c.

The source is a young man in good health. Some clones in this sample may be carry-over from other donors' samples. The chain couples TRBV4-3 to TRBJ2-1; matching of 6 bases hints at TRBD2 as the D gene. The sample taken for sequencing was memory CD4+ T cells from PBMCs. Explained via the paper, the cell subset or site label denotes: CD45RA-negative fraction. Here the CDR3 is given as CASSQDIGSADNEQFF. The nucleotide sequence is given as TGCGCCAGCAGCCAAGACATCGGGAGCGCTGACAATGAGCAGTTCTTC.